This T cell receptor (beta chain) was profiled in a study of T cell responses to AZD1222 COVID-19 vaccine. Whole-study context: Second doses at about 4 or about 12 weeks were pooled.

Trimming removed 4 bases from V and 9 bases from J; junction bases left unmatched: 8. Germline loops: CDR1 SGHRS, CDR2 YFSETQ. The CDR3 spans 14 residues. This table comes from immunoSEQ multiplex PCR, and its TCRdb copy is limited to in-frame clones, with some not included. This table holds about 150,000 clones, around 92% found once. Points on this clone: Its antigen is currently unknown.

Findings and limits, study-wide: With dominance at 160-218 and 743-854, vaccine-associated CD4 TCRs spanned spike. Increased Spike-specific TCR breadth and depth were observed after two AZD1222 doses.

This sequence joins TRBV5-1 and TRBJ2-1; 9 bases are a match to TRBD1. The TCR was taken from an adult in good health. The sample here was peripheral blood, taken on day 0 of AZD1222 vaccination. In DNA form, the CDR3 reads TGCGCCAGCAGCCAATCCGGGACAGGGCTTGAGCAGTTCTTC. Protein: CASSQSGTGLEQFF.